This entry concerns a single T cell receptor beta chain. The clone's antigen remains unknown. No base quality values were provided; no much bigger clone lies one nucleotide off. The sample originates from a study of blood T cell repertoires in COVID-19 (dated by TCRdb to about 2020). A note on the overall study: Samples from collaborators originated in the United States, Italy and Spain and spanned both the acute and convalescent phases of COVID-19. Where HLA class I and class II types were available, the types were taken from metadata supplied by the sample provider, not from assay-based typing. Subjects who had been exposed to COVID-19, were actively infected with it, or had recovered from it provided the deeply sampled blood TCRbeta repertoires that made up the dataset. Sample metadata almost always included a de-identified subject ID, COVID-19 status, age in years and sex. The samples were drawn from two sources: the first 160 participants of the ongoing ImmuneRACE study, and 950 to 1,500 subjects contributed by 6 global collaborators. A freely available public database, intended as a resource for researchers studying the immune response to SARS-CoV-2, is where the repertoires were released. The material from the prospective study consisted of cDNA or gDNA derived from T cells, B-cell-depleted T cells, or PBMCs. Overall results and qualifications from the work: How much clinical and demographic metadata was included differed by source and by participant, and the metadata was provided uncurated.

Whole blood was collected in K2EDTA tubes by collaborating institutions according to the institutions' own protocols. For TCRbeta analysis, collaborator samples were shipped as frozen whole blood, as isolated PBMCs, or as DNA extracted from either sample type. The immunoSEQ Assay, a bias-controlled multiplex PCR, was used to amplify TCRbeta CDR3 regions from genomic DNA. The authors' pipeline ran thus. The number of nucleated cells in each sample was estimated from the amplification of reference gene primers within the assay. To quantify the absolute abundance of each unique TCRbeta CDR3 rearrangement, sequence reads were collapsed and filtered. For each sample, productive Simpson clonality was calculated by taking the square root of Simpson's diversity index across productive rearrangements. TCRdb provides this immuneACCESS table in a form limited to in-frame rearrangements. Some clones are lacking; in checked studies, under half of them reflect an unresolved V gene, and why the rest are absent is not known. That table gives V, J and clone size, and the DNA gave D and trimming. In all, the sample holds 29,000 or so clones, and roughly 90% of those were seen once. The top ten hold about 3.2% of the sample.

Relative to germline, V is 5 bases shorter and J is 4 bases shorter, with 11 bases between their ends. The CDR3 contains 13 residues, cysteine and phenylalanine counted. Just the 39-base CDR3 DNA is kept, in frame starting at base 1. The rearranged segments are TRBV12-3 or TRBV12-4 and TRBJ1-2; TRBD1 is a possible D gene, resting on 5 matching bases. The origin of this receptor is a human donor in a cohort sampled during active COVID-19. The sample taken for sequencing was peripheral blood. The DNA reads TGTGCCAGCAGTCATGGGGCTGGCTATGGCTACACCTTC. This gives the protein CASSHGAGYGYTF.